This T cell receptor (beta chain) was sequenced during a study of naive and memory T cell subsets. V was pared by 5 bases and J by 8 bases, with 13 bases between. Germline CDR1 reads SEHNR; CDR2 reads FQNEAQ (reference sequence). The CDR3 totals 14 residues. Separate alpha and beta amplification began at the second PCR step. Overnight CMV lysate stimulation of fresh PBMCs defined donor CMV status by CD4+ IFNgamma. Two oligonucleotides, mixed equimolar, formed the beta constant-region primer covering TRBC1 and TRBC2. Ligated cDNA was amplified by four rounds of PCR with nested alpha and beta constant-region primers and SP2. One entry per CDR3 protein, called by TCRdb with MiXCR from the UMI-ligation and nested PCR reads. Of roughly 130,000 distinct CDR3 sequences listed, 36% are singletons. In its sample, this clonotype was seen once.

The genes are TRBV7-9 and TRBJ2-6, with D perhaps matching TRBD1 or TRBD2 (5 bases each). The clonotype comes from a human donor in good health. Sequencing used central memory CD4+ T cells from blood. The CDR3 DNA reads TGTGCCAGCAGCCGGCCGGGGCTTACCAACGTCCTGACTTTC. This codes for CASSRPGLTNVLTF.